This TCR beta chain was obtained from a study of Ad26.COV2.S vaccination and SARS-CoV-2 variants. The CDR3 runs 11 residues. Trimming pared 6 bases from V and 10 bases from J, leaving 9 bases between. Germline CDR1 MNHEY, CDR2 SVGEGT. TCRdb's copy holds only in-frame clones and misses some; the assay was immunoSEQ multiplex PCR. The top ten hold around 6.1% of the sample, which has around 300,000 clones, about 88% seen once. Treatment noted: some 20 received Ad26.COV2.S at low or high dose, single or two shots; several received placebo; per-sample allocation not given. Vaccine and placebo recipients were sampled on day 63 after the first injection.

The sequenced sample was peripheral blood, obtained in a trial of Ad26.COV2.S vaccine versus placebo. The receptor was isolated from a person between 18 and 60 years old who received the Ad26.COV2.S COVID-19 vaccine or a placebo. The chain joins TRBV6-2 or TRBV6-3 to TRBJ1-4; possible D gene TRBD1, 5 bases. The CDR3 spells CASSQGGKLFF. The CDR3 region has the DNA TGTGCCAGCAGCCAGGGTGGAAAACTGTTTTTT.